Following are 13 T cell receptor beta chains from one sample sequenced in a study of shared clonotypes between healthy human individuals (TCRdb year 2020). To prepare the library, the immunoSEQ multiplex PCR assay was applied. Entries here come from immuneACCESS through TCRdb and include only in-frame sequences with V and J called. Some clones fail to appear in such tables; in the studies checked, an unresolved V gene covers under half of the shortfall, and the cause of the remainder is unknown. This sample lists about half a million clones; roughly 78% were detected once. The ten largest clonotypes hold approximately 12% of the sample. The sequenced sample consisted of PBMCs. These receptors originate from a woman between 35 and 50 years old in good health. Some clones in this sample may be carry-over from other donors' samples.

The chain couples TRBV28 to TRBJ2-7; 12 bases are shared with TRBD2. CDR1 is MDHEN, CDR2 SYDVKM, per germline. There are 17 residues in the CDR3. Germline trimming cut 5 bases from V and 2 bases from J; bases unmatched to any gene: 10. The CDR3 nucleotides read TGTGCCAGCAGTGACTTGACTAGCGGGGGCCTCGCCTACGAGCAGTACTTC. It yields the protein CASSDLTSGGLAYEQYF.

The J gene is TRBJ2-7, the V gene TRBV5-5; D possibly matches TRBD1 or TRBD2 (5 bases each). In germline, CDR1 is SGHKS, CDR2 YYEKEE (reference sequence). V lost 1 base to trimming and J lost 0 bases, with 17 bases between them. The CDR3 contains 17 residues. The CDR3 region has the DNA TGTGCCAGCAGCTTGTCCAGGGAGCGCCACCTCTCCTACGAGCAGTACTTC. Protein product: CASSLSRERHLSYEQYF.

The J gene is TRBJ1-2, the V gene TRBV28; 8 bases agree with TRBD1. The CDR3 has 14 amino acids. The junction had 11 bases not matched to a gene; V was cut back by 6 bases and J by 8 bases. Looked up from germline, CDR1 is MDHEN and CDR2 is SYDVKM. The CDR3 DNA is TGTGCCAGCAGCGGACAGGGAGAAATTGTGGGCTACACCTTC. Its protein is CASSGQGEIVGYTF.

The chain recombines TRBV9 with TRBJ2-7, with D possibly being TRBD2 (6 bases). V dropped 2 bases and J dropped 7 bases, with 13 bases sitting between them. This CDR3 region has 13 residues. Germline V gene lookup returns CDR1 SGDLS and CDR2 YYNGEE. The chain's CDR3 is CASSVVSGREQYF. The DNA for the CDR3 is TGTGCCAGCAGCGTTGTAAGCGGGCGGGAGCAGTACTTC.

This clone was seen just once. The chain uses TRBV28 and TRBJ2-5, with TRBD2 identical over 12 bases. Per germline, CDR1 MDHEN and CDR2 SYDVKM. V trimming: 5 bases; J trimming: 2 bases; junction bases outside the gene matches: 3. The CDR3 runs to 15 residues. The CDR3 DNA follows: TGTGCCAGCAGTCCAGGACTAGCGGGGCAAGAGACCCAGTACTTC. Translating it yields CASSPGLAGQETQYF.

This chain links TRBV29-1 with TRBJ1-1; the match to TRBD1 covers 7 bases. Germline values: CDR1 SQVTM, CDR2 ANQGSEA. CDR3 length: 13 amino acids. V was clipped by 7 bases and J by 0 bases; unmatched bases: 5. The CDR3 bases are TGCAGCGGAGGGCAGGGGGTGAACACTGAAGCTTTCTTT. Translated, it gives CSGGQGVNTEAFF.

J is TRBJ2-7 and V is TRBV18, with 11 nucleotides matching TRBD2. V dropped 3 bases and J dropped 3; count of bases not matched to a gene: 4. The CDR3 covers 15 residues. Germline values: CDR1 KGHSH, CDR2 LQKENI. The CDR3 sequence: CASSPLAGGFYEQYF. The CDR3 region has the DNA TGTGCCAGCTCACCCTTAGCGGGAGGGTTCTACGAGCAGTACTTC. Variable domain in full (rest from reference TRBV18 and TRBJ2-7): NAGVMQNPRHLVRRRGQEARLRCSPMKGHSHVYWYRQLPEEGLKFMVYLQKENIIDESGMPKERFSAEFPKEGPSILRIQQVVRGDSAAYFCASSPLAGGFYEQYFGPGTRLTVT.

This clone has a single count. As DNA, the CDR3 is TGTGCCAGCGCCCCCCCCGGGGGCTATTACACTGAAGCTTTCTTT. Amino acid sequence: CASAPPGGYYTEAFF. The V and J genes are TRBV5-4 and TRBJ1-1, with D possibly matching TRBD1 (6 bases). Germline values: CDR1 SGHNT, CDR2 YYREEE (reference sequence). The CDR3 consists of 15 residues. The V end lost 7 bases, the J end lost 3 bases, and 19 bases lay between the germline ends.

In regard to this clone: A much larger clone lies one base from this, so it may be a read error. The same CDR3 also results from other DNA sequences found in this sample. This chain connects TRBV5-6 to TRBJ1-3; 7 nucleotides agree with TRBD1. This CDR3 has 16 residues. V lost 4 bases and J lost 0; bases outside the gene matches: 7. Germline values: CDR1 SGHDT, CDR2 YYEEEE. The CDR3 DNA follows: TGTGCCAGCAGCGAGGGACAGCCCCTCTCTGGAAACACCATATATTTT. This codes for CASSEGQPLSGNTIYF.

This chain uses TRBV28 with TRBJ2-1; 9 bases map to TRBD2. Germline CDR1 and CDR2: MDHEN and SYDVKM. The CDR3 spans 13 residues. Trimming cost V 3 bases and J 9 bases; bases outside gene matches: 3. CDR3 sequence (DNA): TGTGCCAGCAGTTTTAGCGGGAGAATTGAGCAGTTCTTC. It encodes CASSFSGRIEQFF.

CDR3 DNA sequence: TGTGCCAGTAGTCTGGGGGGACAGCCCCAGCATTTT. Translation: CASSLGGQPQHF. The chain links TRBV19 to TRBJ1-5; the D gene is possibly TRBD1 (5 bases). Germline V lookup: CDR1 LNHDA, CDR2 SQIVND (reference sequence). The CDR3 has 12 residues. Trimming left V 5 bases short and J 7 bases short, with 9 bases between.

The V and J genes are TRBV9 and TRBJ2-2; 8 nucleotides match TRBD2. J lost 4 bases, V lost 3 bases, and 14 bases had no gene match. The CDR3 extends over 18 amino acids. Germline CDR1 and CDR2: SGDLS and YYNGEE. CDR3: CASSAGGLGLVPTGELFF. The CDR3 coding sequence is TGTGCCAGCAGCGCCGGTGGGTTGGGACTAGTTCCCACCGGGGAGCTGTTTTTT.

The gene calls are TRBV4-1 and TRBJ1-5, with 8 bases identical to TRBD1. The trim removed 0 bases at V and 5 bases at J, leaving 3 bases unmatched. Germline loops: CDR1 MGHRA, CDR2 YSYEKL. This CDR3 comprises 15 residues. CDR3 sequence: CASSQEGRGHQPQHF. CDR3 nucleotides: TGCGCCAGCAGCCAAGAAGGCAGGGGGCATCAGCCCCAGCATTTT.